These T cell receptor beta chains were read from a single sample in a study of blood T cells in healthy people across ages. MiXCR was run by TCRdb on the 5' RACE reads, yielding one entry per CDR3 protein. The data contain 980,000 or so distinct CDR3 sequences, around 48% of them seen just once; the ten biggest clones take up roughly 13%. Sequencing was performed on blood. The receptors stem from a man in his thirties or forties in good health. The CDR3 runs from the conserved cysteine through the conserved F or W. Fields, in order: V gene, clone size, J gene, D gene, CDR3 protein, CDR3 DNA. The D gene is left open where the match is weak. Only some rows state a clone size, as once, few, many or a class for expanded clones.

v_gene: TRBV12-3/TRBV12-4
abundance: -
j_gene: TRBJ2-7
d_gene: TRBD2
CDR3aa: CASQSGGAVSYEQYF
CDR3nt: TGTGCCAGCCAGTCGGGGGGGGCCGTCTCCTACGAGCAGTACTTC

v_gene: TRBV27
abundance: -
j_gene: TRBJ1-5
d_gene: -
CDR3aa: CASSLKLNMGTQHF
CDR3nt: TGTGCCAGCAGTTTAAAGCTTAATATGGGGACCCAGCATTTT

v_gene: TRBV20-1
abundance: few
j_gene: TRBJ2-3
d_gene: TRBD2
CDR3aa: CSARPQRGRLSTQYF
CDR3nt: TGCAGTGCTAGACCTCAGCGGGGCCGCCTTTCTACGCAGTATTTT

v_gene: TRBV30
abundance: -
j_gene: TRBJ1-5
d_gene: -
CDR3aa: CAWSVGGSYQPQHF
CDR3nt: TGTGCCTGGAGTGTAGGAGGTTCATATCAGCCCCAGCATTTT

v_gene: TRBV4-2
abundance: -
j_gene: TRBJ1-5
d_gene: -
CDR3aa: CASSQESARGGQPQHF
CDR3nt: TGTGCCAGCAGCCAAGAATCGGCCAGGGGTGGTCAGCCCCAGCATTTT

v_gene: TRBV28
abundance: -
j_gene: TRBJ2-2
d_gene: TRBD2
CDR3aa: CASSLAGGATGELFF
CDR3nt: TGTGCCAGCAGTTTGGCCGGGGGGGCCACCGGGGAGCTGTTTTTT

v_gene: TRBV6-4
abundance: -
j_gene: TRBJ2-1
d_gene: -
CDR3aa: CASSRPIRSYNEQFF
CDR3nt: TGTGCCAGCAGTCGGCCGATACGGTCCTACAATGAGCAGTTCTTC

v_gene: TRBV9
abundance: -
j_gene: TRBJ1-5
d_gene: -
CDR3aa: CASSRSDDNQPQHF
CDR3nt: TGTGCCAGCAGTCGATCGGACGACAATCAGCCCCAGCATTTT

v_gene: TRBV27
abundance: -
j_gene: TRBJ1-6
d_gene: TRBD1
CDR3aa: CASTGGRSPLHF
CDR3nt: TGTGCCAGTACAGGGGGCAGATCACCCCTCCACTTT

v_gene: TRBV11-3
abundance: -
j_gene: TRBJ1-6
d_gene: -
CDR3aa: CASSIGRGSYNSPLHF
CDR3nt: TGTGCCAGCAGCATCGGGCGGGGTTCCTATAATTCACCCCTCCACTTT